The source of this TCR beta chain is a study of blood T cells in healthy people across ages. Combining a sample-barcoded 5' primer with a J-beta primer mix, a second PCR ran for roughly 6 to 12 cycles. Each single sample gave us at least 2.5 million CDR3-containing paired-end reads. TCRdb re-analysed the 5' RACE reads in MiXCR, keeping a single row per CDR3 protein. This sample has 250,000 to 300,000 distinct CDR3 sequences, with around 29% found just once. General study points: The study could not conclusively compare naive and antigen-experienced cells, given its unsorted PBMCs. Fewer expanded clones and more diversity marked long-lived versus aged donors.

Each donor gave roughly 9.8 milliliters of peripheral blood. This clonotype has more than one count but fewer than ten. As yet, its antigen is unknown. CDR1 is MGHRA and CDR2 is YSYEKL in the germline V gene. After removal of 1 base from V and 12 bases from J, the junction contained 11 bases not matched to a gene. This CDR3 spans 17 amino acids. The TCR comes from a woman in her sixties or seventies in good health. The sequenced material came from blood. The V call is TRBV4-1, the J call TRBJ2-1, with TRBD2 matching 14 bases. The CDR3 DNA follows: TGCGCCAGCAGCCAAGTCATCGGGACTAGCGGGAGCTTGAGGCAGTTCTTC. Translation: CASSQVIGTSGSLRQFF.